Here is one TCR beta chain with its context. Its matching antigen is unknown. PCR involved 60 Vbeta and 13 Jbeta primers. The repertoire was sequenced with immunoSEQ multiplex PCR; TCRdb's copy has only in-frame clones and lacks some. This sample has more than 140,000 clones, with approximately 79% found just once. The data stem from a study of cytomegalovirus exposure and HLA in healthy donors. As for the study in general: Early on, a data release was issued that held about 85 million unique TCRs from HLA-typed donors. Study observations and caveats: Among TCR sequences, most were rare, though some public TCRs appeared in many donors. According to an earlier analysis, most TCR beta V segments yielded productive rearrangements about 87% or about 30% of the time. The analysis excluded some indistinguishable V segments, including TRBV6-2 and TRBV6-3.

V lost 0 bases, J lost 10 bases, and 16 bases lay in between. Germline CDR1 is SGHRS and CDR2 is YFSETQ. The CDR3 extends over 14 amino acids. This TCR was sampled from a male donor in good health and CMV-seronegative. V and J are TRBV5-1 and TRBJ1-2; D gene ambiguous. The specimen was PBMCs. The CDR3: CASSLVPGTLTYTF. In nucleotides, the CDR3 is TGCGCCAGCAGCTTGGTCCCAGGTACGCTCACCTACACCTTC. The variable domain in full, completed from reference TRBV5-1 and TRBJ1-2, reads KAGVTQTPRYLIKTRGQQVTLSCSPISGHRSVSWYQQTPGQGLQFLFEYFSETQRNKGNFPGRFSGRQFSNSRSEMNVSTLELGDSALYLCASSLVPGTLTYTFGSGTRLTVV.